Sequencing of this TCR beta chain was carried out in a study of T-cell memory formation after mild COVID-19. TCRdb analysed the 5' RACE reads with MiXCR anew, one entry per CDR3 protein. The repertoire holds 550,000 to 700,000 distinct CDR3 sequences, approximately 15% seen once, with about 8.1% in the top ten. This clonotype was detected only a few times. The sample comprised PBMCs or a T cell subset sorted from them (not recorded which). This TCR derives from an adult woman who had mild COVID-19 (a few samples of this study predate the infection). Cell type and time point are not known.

CDR3 sequence reads: CASSLDPSGRLDTQYF. Here the CDR3 DNA reads TGTGCCAGCAGCTTGGATCCTAGCGGGAGGCTGGATACGCAGTATTTT. This chain links TRBV5-4 with TRBJ2-3, with TRBD2 matching over 11 bases. Germline CDR1 SGHNT, CDR2 YYREEE (reference sequence). J lost 6 bases, V lost 0 bases, and 6 bases had no gene match. The CDR3 covers 16 residues.